The clone carrying this TCR beta chain showed up just a few times. Its matching antigen is unknown. The record originates from a study of cytomegalovirus exposure and HLA in healthy donors. Overall study: Previous work identified 95 million to 120 million unique TCR beta sequences from about 179 million T cells. General study results and limits: Later analysis demonstrated an association between a missense DCLRE1C variant and TCR beta V- and J-gene trimming. Reportedly, diagnosis of cytomegalovirus status by the classifier showed high specificity and sensitivity. Among immune exposure information, only CMV serostatus was available.

A multiplex PCR was run with 60 Vbeta primers and 13 Jbeta primers. Produced via immunoSEQ multiplex PCR; TCRdb's table is partial and in-frame only. This repertoire shows about 160,000 clones, around 80% found once; its top ten account for around 6.5%. V was trimmed by 2 bases and J by 2 bases, leaving 7 bases between them. The CDR3 is 14 residues long. CDR1 and CDR2 from the germline V gene are SGHTA and FQGTGA. Material for sequencing was PBMCs. The chain links TRBV7-3 to TRBJ1-3; D gene ambiguous. This receptor was identified in a male donor in good health and CMV-seropositive. In nucleotides, the CDR3 is TGTGCCAGCAGCTTATACAGCCCTGGAAACACCATATATTTT. It yields the protein CASSLYSPGNTIYF.